The clone carrying this TCR beta chain was counted many times. The antigen is unknown. Researchers took RNA transcripts and amplified the TCR beta CDR3 regions from them. Researchers ran a first-round RT-PCR on the TCR CDR3 using the HTBI primer set. One entry per CDR3 protein, called by TCRdb with MiXCR from the multiplex PCR reads. The table has some 300,000 distinct CDR3 sequences, approximately 18% seen once. This entry is derived from a study of T cells in Graves' hyperthyroidism and ophthalmopathy. Notes on the study in general: A 13 V-J model separated ophthalmopathy from stable hyperthyroidism. The model's output predicted ophthalmopathy at a median of roughly 6 months prior to onset.

This CDR3 contains 12 residues. Germline-derived CDR1 and CDR2 are GTSNPN and SVGIG (reference sequence). Trimming took 7 bases from V and 3 from J; bases not matched to a gene: 3. Patients were excluded for uncontrolled infection, other autoimmune disease, pregnancy or lactation. The chain has TRBV30 and TRBJ2-1, with 7 bases lining up with TRBD2. This clonotype originated in a man aged 50-60 years with Graves' ophthalmopathy. The material sequenced was blood. Written as DNA, the CDR3 is TGTGCCTTTAGGACTAGCTACAATGAGCAGTTCTTC. Its translation: CAFRTSYNEQFF.